The 26 T cell receptor beta chains below were found in one sample sequenced in a study of blood T cell repertoires in COVID-19 (TCRdb year 2020). Receptors were amplified or captured by the immunoSEQ multiplex PCR assay. This is the immuneACCESS table as TCRdb keeps it, with only in-frame sequences that have V and J called. A part of the clones is gone; compared with another copy, unresolved V genes explain less than half, and the rest is unexplained. This sample is represented by roughly 170,000 clones; about 86% of them were singletons. Together, the top ten hold about an eighth of the sample. Sequenced material: peripheral blood. All receptors come from a woman in her sixties or seventies with COVID-19, enrolled during active disease.

The chain carries TRBV7-3 and TRBJ2-7, with 7 bases aligning to TRBD1. The CDR3 loop spans 14 amino acids. V was clipped by 1 base and J by 5 bases; unmatched bases: 5. Per germline, CDR1 SGHTA and CDR2 FQGTGA. CDR3 coding DNA: TGTGCCAGCAGCTTAATCCCGACAGGGAACGAGCAGTACTTC. It codes for CASSLIPTGNEQYF.

The genes are TRBV5-6 and TRBJ1-2; D is uncertain. Germline lookup yields CDR1 SGHDT and CDR2 YYEEEE. V was cut by 1 base and J by 0 bases, with 16 bases left in between. The CDR3 extends over 17 amino acids. This chain's CDR3 is CASSLIVASGPNYGYTF. The CDR3 region has the DNA TGTGCCAGCAGCTTGATTGTGGCTTCGGGTCCTAACTATGGCTACACCTTC.

V gene TRBV3-1 (or the pseudogene TRBV3-2) combines with J gene TRBJ1-4; TRBD1 is a possible D gene (5 bases). V lost 1 base to trimming and J lost 4 bases, with 7 bases between them. The CDR3 sequence is 14 residues long. Germline CDR1 is LGHDT and CDR2 is YNNKEL (reference sequence). The CDR3 nucleotides read TGTGCCAGCAGCCAAGGGGGCCATAATGAAAAACTGTTTTTT. Translating gives CASSQGGHNEKLFF.

The chain has TRBV5-5 and TRBJ1-4, with unresolved D. The V and J ends lost 3 bases and 5 bases respectively, with 17 bases between them. The CDR3 is 16 residues long. From germline, CDR1 is SGHKS and CDR2 YYEKEE (reference sequence). Here the CDR3 DNA reads TGTGCCAGCAGCTCGGACCCCAACCGCGGGAATGAAAAACTGTTTTTT. It yields the protein CASSSDPNRGNEKLFF.

In this sample, this clone turned up a few times. The genes are TRBV7-3 and TRBJ2-7; D not resolved. This CDR3 has 13 residues. Between the trimmed V and J ends, which lost 4 bases and 7 bases, there was a span of 14 bases. CDR1 is SGHTA, CDR2 FQGTGA, per germline. The chain's CDR3 is CASSSTPSLEQYF. As DNA, the CDR3 is TGTGCCAGCAGCTCCACCCCGTCCCTAGAGCAGTACTTC.

This clone has a single count. V and J are TRBV18 and TRBJ1-2; no reliable D call. Trimming removed 1 base at V and 4 bases at J, with 7 bases between. Germline V gene data show CDR1 as KGHSH and CDR2 as LQKENI. There are 13 residues in the CDR3. The CDR3 spells CASSPQGGYGYTF. DNA of the CDR3: TGTGCCAGCTCACCACAGGGAGGCTATGGCTACACCTTC.

CDR3 bases: TGTGCCAGCCGACGAGGGCGGTACACTGAAGCTTTCTTT. Its protein is CASRRGRYTEAFF. The chain carries TRBV6-5 and TRBJ1-1; D remains unclear. V was cut by 8 bases and J by 3 bases, with 13 bases left in between. The CDR3 extends over 13 amino acids. CDR1 and CDR2 (germline): MNHEY, SVGAGI.

The V and J genes are TRBV7-2 and TRBJ1-5; D might be TRBD1 (6 bases). The CDR3 consists of 12 residues. Germline values: CDR1 SGHTA, CDR2 FQGNSA. V gave up 7 bases and J gave up 7 bases, with 11 bases separating them. The CDR3 nucleotides are TGTGCCAGCAACCGGGGACAACAGCCCCAGCATTTT. This translates into CASNRGQQPQHF.

The chain is built from TRBV5-1 and TRBJ2-1, with TRBD2 identical over 8 bases. CDR1 SGHRS and CDR2 YFSETQ come from the germline V gene. The V segment lost 3 bases and the J segment 5 bases; nucleotides outside the gene matches: 7. The CDR3 totals 15 residues. CDR3 nucleotide sequence: TGCGCCAGCAGCTGGGTGACTAGCGAGAACAATGAGCAGTTCTTC. Encoded protein: CASSWVTSENNEQFF.

The rearrangement uses TRBV2 and TRBJ1-5; 8 nucleotides match TRBD1. Germline CDR1 and CDR2: SNHLY and FYNNEI. V gave up 4 bases and J gave up 5 bases; unmatched junction bases: 4. The CDR3 consists of 14 residues. This CDR3 reads CASSGEQGDQPQHF. CDR3 nucleotides: TGTGCCAGCAGTGGGGAACAGGGGGATCAGCCCCAGCATTTT.

The gene calls are TRBV5-4 and TRBJ2-5; possible D gene TRBD2, 5 bases. V shed 6 bases and J shed 5 bases, with 23 bases lying between them. This CDR3 region has 16 residues. Germline loops: CDR1 SGHNT, CDR2 YYREEE (reference sequence). Written as DNA, the CDR3 is TGTGCCAGCATCCGAGGAGGACCGCAGTCCCGGGAGACCCAGTACTTC. It yields the protein CASIRGGPQSRETQYF.

This clone appeared once. This chain uses TRBV19 with TRBJ1-5; 7 nucleotides agree with TRBD1. J was trimmed by 4 bases and V by 5 bases; bases with no gene match: 14. CDR3 size: 17 residues. From germline, CDR1 is LNHDA and CDR2 SQIVND (reference sequence). For the CDR3, the DNA is TGTGCCAGTAGTCCGAGACAGGGTGGGTCGGTAAATCAGCCCCAGCATTTT. Translating gives CASSPRQGGSVNQPQHF.

The chain employs TRBV30 and TRBJ1-4; D uncertain. Germline V gene data show CDR1 as GTSNPN and CDR2 as SVGIG (reference sequence). There are 11 residues in the CDR3. The ends were cut back, 8 bases at V and 8 bases at J, with 12 bases in the middle. The CDR3 sequence is CAARLHEKLFF. Written as DNA, the CDR3 is TGTGCCGCCAGGCTTCACGAAAAACTGTTTTTT.

This sequence joins TRBV6-5 and TRBJ2-7, with 8 bases matching TRBD2. V trimming: 4 bases; J trimming: 4 bases; junction bases outside the gene matches: 12. The CDR3 length is 16 residues. The V gene's germline CDR1 is MNHEY and CDR2 SVGAGI. CDR3 nucleotide sequence: TGTGCCAGCAGTTCCGAGGTGTCGGGAGGGCCTTACGAGCAGTACTTC. It specifies CASSSEVSGGPYEQYF.

The chain has TRBV28 and TRBJ2-7; no definite D call. CDR1 and CDR2 (germline): MDHEN, SYDVKM. CDR3 length: 14 residues. The V end lost 2 bases, the J end lost 2 bases, and 10 bases lay between the germline ends. The CDR3 nucleotides are TGTGCCAGCAGTTTACATACACCTCCCTACGAGCAGTACTTC. This codes for CASSLHTPPYEQYF.

This chain joins TRBV27 and TRBJ2-5, with D possibly being TRBD2 (6 bases). Looked up from germline, CDR1 is MNHEY and CDR2 is SMNVEV (reference sequence). The CDR3 totals 16 residues. The V and J ends lost 2 bases and 7 bases respectively, with 20 bases between them. The CDR3: CASSLDLAGSRRTQYF. CDR3 DNA sequence: TGTGCCAGCAGTTTAGATCTGGCGGGGTCGAGAAGGACCCAGTACTTC.

This clone was counted between two and nine times. The V gene is TRBV3-1 (or the pseudogene TRBV3-2), the J gene TRBJ2-3, with D perhaps matching TRBD2 (6 bases). Trimming took off 2 bases at V and 6 bases at J, with 15 bases between the two ends. The CDR3 has 15 amino acids. Germline V gene data show CDR1 as LGHDT and CDR2 as YNNKEL (reference sequence). DNA of the CDR3: TGTGCCAGCAGCCAACTAAAGGGAGGTGGCGATACGCAGTATTTT. Amino acids: CASSQLKGGGDTQYF.

This chain links TRBV21-1 with TRBJ2-4; no DNA check was done on the table's D call, TRBD1. TRBV21-1 is a known pseudogene. The CDR3 has 8 amino acids. DNA of the CDR3: TGTGCCAGCACGACAGGGTGCTTC. This codes for CASTTGCF.

The chain employs TRBV28 and TRBJ2-3, with D perhaps TRBD2 (6 bases). CDR1 and CDR2 (germline): MDHEN, SYDVKM. V dropped 4 bases and J dropped 2 bases, with 10 bases sitting between them. This CDR3 has 14 residues. Written as DNA, the CDR3 is TGTGCCAGCAGTTCGGGACTGCACACAGATACGCAGTATTTT. Its protein is CASSSGLHTDTQYF.

The chain recombines TRBV7-8 with TRBJ1-3; D is uncertain. Trimming cost V 5 bases and J 3 bases, with 14 bases left between them. This CDR3 has 15 residues. The germline V gene encodes CDR1 SGHVS and CDR2 FQNEAQ. The CDR3 loop is CASSQRPFLGNTIYF. The CDR3 coding sequence is TGTGCCAGCAGCCAGAGGCCTTTCCTTGGAAACACCATATATTTT.

The CDR3 DNA is TGCGCCAGCAGCACCCGACAGCGCGAGGCTGAAGCTTTCTTT. Translated: CASSTRQREAEAFF. This rearrangement joins TRBV4-1 to TRBJ1-1; maybe TRBD1 (5 bases). V was cut by 5 bases and J by 6 bases, with 16 bases left in between. The CDR3 covers 14 residues. Germline CDR1 is MGHRA and CDR2 is YSYEKL.

This sequence joins TRBV21-1 and TRBJ1-2; the DNA was not compared with TRBD1, the D call given in the table. TRBV21-1 is noted as a pseudogene. The CDR3 length is 15 residues. As DNA, the CDR3 is TGTGCCAGCACCCTGCCAGGGGGTTTGGAATATGGCTACACCTTC. As protein: CASTLPGGLEYGYTF.

This chain links TRBV3-1 (or the pseudogene TRBV3-2) with TRBJ2-6; 11 nucleotides align to TRBD2. The V segment lost 0 bases and the J segment 2 bases; nucleotides outside the gene matches: 15. CDR3 length: 22 amino acids. CDR1 and CDR2 from the germline V gene are LGHDT and YNNKEL (reference sequence). The CDR3 is CASSQDLVPWTSGRPGANVLTF. The CDR3, as DNA: TGTGCCAGCAGCCAAGATTTGGTGCCTTGGACTAGCGGGCGTCCTGGGGCCAACGTCCTGACTTTC.

CDR3 sequence: CASPPGDRVRGANVLTF. CDR3 DNA sequence: TGTGCCAGCCCGCCTGGGGACAGGGTTCGGGGGGCCAACGTCCTGACTTTC. This rearrangement joins TRBV7-9 to TRBJ2-6, with 9 bases lining up with TRBD1. This CDR3 contains 17 residues. The germline V gene has CDR1 SEHNR and CDR2 FQNEAQ (reference sequence). The V and J ends lost 8 bases and 4 bases, in that order; junction bases with no gene match: 12. Full variable domain (remainder filled in from reference TRBV7-9 and TRBJ2-6): DTGVSQNPRHKITKRGQNVTFRCDPISEHNRLYWYRQTLGQGPEFLTYFQNEAQLEKSRLLSDRFSAERPKGSFSTLEIQRTEQGDSAMYLCASPPGDRVRGANVLTFGAGSRLTVL.

This clone was found once. This chain links TRBV6-5 with TRBJ2-1; TRBD2 aligns across 9 bases. The CDR3 has 14 residues. The germline gives CDR1 MNHEY, CDR2 SVGAGI. The ends lost 7 bases at V and 9 bases at J; junction bases unmatched: 10. This chain's CDR3 is CASTLAGAQGEQFF. CDR3 nucleotides: TGTGCCAGCACCTTAGCGGGGGCCCAGGGTGAGCAGTTCTTC.

This chain joins TRBV27 and TRBJ2-7; D is unclear. Trimming pared 3 bases from V and 0 bases from J, leaving 12 bases between. The CDR3 consists of 15 residues. The V gene's germline CDR1 is MNHEY and CDR2 SMNVEV (reference sequence). The CDR3 DNA reads as TGTGCCAGCAGTTTGGAGAGGATGAGCTCCTACGAGCAGTACTTC. Translated: CASSLERMSSYEQYF.